This TCR beta chain came from a study of blood T cell repertoires in COVID-19. The V gene's germline CDR1 is SNHLY and CDR2 FYNNEI. The V segment lost 6 bases and the J segment 2 bases; nucleotides outside the gene matches: 8. The CDR3 is 15 residues long. Participant ages covered 18 to 89 years across around 25 US areas. Cohorts were determined from participant-reported clinical history. Recovery among Cohort 3 donors was established by two negative PCRs, clearance, or symptom resolution. As processed by the authors: Scientists estimated how many nucleated cells there were by amplifying reference gene primers. Data came from immunoSEQ multiplex PCR; TCRdb stores just in-frame clones and leaves some out. The DNA was the basis for D and trimming; V, J and clone size are from that table. The data show some 530,000 clones, with approximately 86% seen just once and under 9.5% held by the top ten.

The chain combines TRBV2 with TRBJ2-3; 7 positions agree with TRBD1. Sequenced input: PBMCs or T cells enriched from blood (not recorded which). The receptor's source is a woman aged 60-70 years who had recovered from COVID-19. CDR3 in amino acids: CASSSFGTDTDTQYF. In DNA, the CDR3 is TGTGCCAGCAGCTCGTTTGGGACAGACACAGATACGCAGTATTTT.